Listed here is a single TCR beta chain. Each donor was nominally healthy when sampled (though unrecorded immune exposures were likely). The germline V gene encodes CDR1 MNHNS and CDR2 SASEGT. The length of the CDR3 is 12 residues. Between the trimmed V and J ends, which lost 8 bases and 1 base, there was a span of 5 bases. These data are taken from a study of cytomegalovirus exposure and HLA in healthy donors. Across the whole study: About 85 million unique TCRs from HLA-typed donors were held in an early release of data.

13 Jbeta primers and 60 Vbeta primers were used for the PCR. Sequencing was performed with immunoSEQ multiplex PCR; in TCRdb, only in-frame clones are kept and a portion is missing. The sample yields around 130,000 clones, less than 85% seen once. The receptor's source is a man aged 30 to 39 in good health and CMV-seronegative. The sample consisted of PBMCs. The gene calls are TRBV6-1 and TRBJ2-2; D is unresolved. This CDR3 is CASRVNTGELFF. The CDR3 bases are TGTGCCAGCCGCGTGAACACCGGGGAGCTGTTTTTT.